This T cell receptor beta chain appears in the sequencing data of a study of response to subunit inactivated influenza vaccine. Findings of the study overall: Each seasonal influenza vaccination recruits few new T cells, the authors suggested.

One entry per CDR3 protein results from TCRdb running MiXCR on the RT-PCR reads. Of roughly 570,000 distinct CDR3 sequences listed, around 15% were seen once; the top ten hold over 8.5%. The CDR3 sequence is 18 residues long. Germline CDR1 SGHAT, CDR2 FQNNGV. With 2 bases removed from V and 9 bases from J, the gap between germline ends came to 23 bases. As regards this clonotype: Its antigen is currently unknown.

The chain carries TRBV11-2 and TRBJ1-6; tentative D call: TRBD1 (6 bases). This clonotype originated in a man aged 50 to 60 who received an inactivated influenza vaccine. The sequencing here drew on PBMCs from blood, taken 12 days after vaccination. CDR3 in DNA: TGTGCCAGCAGCTTATACCACGGAGTTGGGGGCGGAATTTCACCCCTCCACTTT. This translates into CASSLYHGVGGGISPLHF.